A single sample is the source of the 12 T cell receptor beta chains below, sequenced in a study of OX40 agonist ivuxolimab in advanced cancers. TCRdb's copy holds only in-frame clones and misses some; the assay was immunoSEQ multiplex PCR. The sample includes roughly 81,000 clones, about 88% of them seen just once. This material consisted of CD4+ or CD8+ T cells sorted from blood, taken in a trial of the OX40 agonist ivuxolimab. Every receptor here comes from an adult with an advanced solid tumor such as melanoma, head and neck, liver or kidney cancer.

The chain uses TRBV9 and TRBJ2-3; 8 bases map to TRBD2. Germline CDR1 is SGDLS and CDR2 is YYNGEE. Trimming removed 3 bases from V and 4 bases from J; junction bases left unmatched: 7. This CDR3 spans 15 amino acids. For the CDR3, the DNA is TGTGCCAGCAGCGCGAGGACTAGCCCTGCAGATACGCAGTATTTT. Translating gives CASSARTSPADTQYF.

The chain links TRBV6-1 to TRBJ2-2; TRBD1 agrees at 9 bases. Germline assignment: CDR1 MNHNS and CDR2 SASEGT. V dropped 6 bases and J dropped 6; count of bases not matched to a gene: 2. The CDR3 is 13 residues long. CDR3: CASRTGGAGELFF. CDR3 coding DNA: TGTGCCAGCAGGACAGGGGGAGCCGGGGAGCTGTTTTTT.

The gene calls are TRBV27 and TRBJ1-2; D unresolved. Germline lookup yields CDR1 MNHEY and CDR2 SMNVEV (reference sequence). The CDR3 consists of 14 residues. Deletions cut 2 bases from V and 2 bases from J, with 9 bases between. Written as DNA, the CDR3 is TGTGCCAGCAGTTTAGTAGGCAGAAACTATGGCTACACCTTC. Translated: CASSLVGRNYGYTF.

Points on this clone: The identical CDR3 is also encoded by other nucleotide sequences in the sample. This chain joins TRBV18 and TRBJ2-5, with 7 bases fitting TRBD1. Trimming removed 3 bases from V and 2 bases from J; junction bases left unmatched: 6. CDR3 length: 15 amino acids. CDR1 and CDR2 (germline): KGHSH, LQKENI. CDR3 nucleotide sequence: TGTGCCAGCTCACCCGTACGGACAGGTCAAGAGACCCAGTACTTC. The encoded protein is CASSPVRTGQETQYF.

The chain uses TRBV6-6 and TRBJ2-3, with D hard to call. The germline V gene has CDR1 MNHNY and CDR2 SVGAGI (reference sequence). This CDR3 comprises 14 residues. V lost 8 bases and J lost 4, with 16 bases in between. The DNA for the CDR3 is TGTGCCAGCGGTAGCTACTCCTCGGCAGATACGCAGTATTTT. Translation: CASGSYSSADTQYF.

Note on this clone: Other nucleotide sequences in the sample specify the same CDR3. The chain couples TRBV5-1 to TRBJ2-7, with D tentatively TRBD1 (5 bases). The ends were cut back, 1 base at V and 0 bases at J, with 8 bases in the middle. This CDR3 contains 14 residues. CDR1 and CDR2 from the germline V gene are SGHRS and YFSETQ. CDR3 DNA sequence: TGCGCCAGCAGCTTGAGGGGAACCTCCTACGAGCAGTACTTC. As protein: CASSLRGTSYEQYF.

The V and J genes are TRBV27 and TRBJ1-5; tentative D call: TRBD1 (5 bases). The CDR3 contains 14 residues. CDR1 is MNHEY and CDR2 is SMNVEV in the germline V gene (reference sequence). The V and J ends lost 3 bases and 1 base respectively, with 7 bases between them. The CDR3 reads CASSFSGSNQPQHF. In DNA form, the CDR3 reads TGTGCCAGCAGTTTTTCAGGGAGCAATCAGCCCCAGCATTTT.

The CDR3 loop reads CASSVESPTNEKLFF. The CDR3 DNA follows: TGCGCCAGCAGCGTGGAATCACCGACTAATGAAAAACTGTTTTTT. This chain uses TRBV5-1 with TRBJ1-4; unclear D gene. Trimming shortened V by 4 bases and J by 2 bases, and 12 bases separated the two germline ends. In germline, CDR1 is SGHRS, CDR2 YFSETQ. This CDR3 has 15 residues.

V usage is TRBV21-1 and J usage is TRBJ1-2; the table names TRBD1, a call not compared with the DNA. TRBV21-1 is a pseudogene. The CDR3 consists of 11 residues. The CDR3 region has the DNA TGTGCCAGCCACAGTGTATATGGCTACACCTTC. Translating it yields CASHSVYGYTF.

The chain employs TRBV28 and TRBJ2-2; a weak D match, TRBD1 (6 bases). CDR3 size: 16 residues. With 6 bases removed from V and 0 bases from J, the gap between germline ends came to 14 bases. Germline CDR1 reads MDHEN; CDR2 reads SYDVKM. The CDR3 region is CASRTEGQANTGELFF. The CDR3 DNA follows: TGTGCCAGCAGAACCGAGGGACAAGCGAACACCGGGGAGCTGTTTTTT.

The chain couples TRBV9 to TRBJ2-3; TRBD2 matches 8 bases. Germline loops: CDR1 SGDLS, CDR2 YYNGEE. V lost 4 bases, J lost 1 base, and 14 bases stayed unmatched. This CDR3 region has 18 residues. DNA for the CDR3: TGTGCCAGCAGCCCCGGCCGGGAGGGTGGGGGTGGCACAGATACGCAGTATTTT. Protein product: CASSPGREGGGGTDTQYF.

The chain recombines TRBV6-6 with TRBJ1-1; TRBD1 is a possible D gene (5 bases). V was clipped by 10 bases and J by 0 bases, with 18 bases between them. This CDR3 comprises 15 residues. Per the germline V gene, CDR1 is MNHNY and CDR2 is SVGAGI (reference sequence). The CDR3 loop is CATRATEGMNTEAFF. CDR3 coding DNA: TGTGCCACACGGGCAACCGAGGGGATGAACACTGAAGCTTTCTTT.